This entry concerns a single T cell receptor beta chain. Germline CDR1 and CDR2: MNHNS and SASEGT. The J segment lost 4 bases and the V segment lost 2 bases, leaving 9 bases of the junction unmatched. The CDR3 spans 16 residues. Each participant's cohort was designated according to participant-reported clinical history. The recovered donors of Cohort 3 showed two negative PCRs, clearance, or symptom resolution. Original processing methods: Amplification with reference gene primers provided the estimates of nucleated cell counts. This table comes from immunoSEQ multiplex PCR, and its TCRdb copy is limited to in-frame clones, with some not included. V and J calls and clone size are as listed in that table; D and trimming were resolved from the DNA. The sample includes some 500,000 clones, around 89% of them seen just once. The sample originates from a study of blood T cell repertoires in COVID-19. For the study at large: T cells, B-cell-depleted T cells, or PBMCs supplied cDNA or gDNA.

This sequence was found in a woman between 35 and 50 years old who had recovered from COVID-19. The V and J genes are TRBV6-1 and TRBJ2-7; 9 bases align to TRBD1. The sample taken for sequencing was PBMCs or T cells enriched from blood (not recorded which). The CDR3 nucleotides are TGTGCCAGCAGTGAATTGATAGGGACAGGGATATACGAGCAGTACTTC. Its protein product is CASSELIGTGIYEQYF.